Shown below are 6 T cell receptor beta chains from a single sample sequenced in a study of blood T cell repertoires in COVID-19. Profiling relied on immunoSEQ multiplex PCR, and the TCRdb table lists in-frame clones only, not all of them. The table has roughly 43,000 clones, roughly 90% seen once. Material: peripheral blood. The source of these receptors is a man in his fifties or sixties with active COVID-19.

This rearrangement joins TRBV19 to TRBJ2-1; TRBD2 aligns across 8 bases. The CDR3 is 15 residues long. V shed 6 bases, J shed 0 bases, and the junction held 4 bases outside the gene matches. CDR1 and CDR2 (germline): LNHDA, SQIVND (reference sequence). CDR3 region: CASSLSGTSYNEQFF. DNA for the CDR3: TGTGCCAGTAGCCTTAGCGGGACCTCCTACAATGAGCAGTTCTTC.

The chain joins TRBV7-2 to TRBJ2-5, with 7 positions matching TRBD2. Trimming at V came to 1 base and at J to 4 bases, leaving 6 bases not matched to a gene. CDR3 size: 15 residues. The germline V gene has CDR1 SGHTA and CDR2 FQGNSA. Written as DNA, the CDR3 is TGTGCCAGCAGCTTAGTAGGGACTATTCCAGAGACCCAGTACTTC. It yields the protein CASSLVGTIPETQYF. The whole variable domain, filled in from reference TRBV7-2 and TRBJ2-5, reads GAGVSQSPSNKVTEKGKDVELRCDPISGHTALYWYRQSLGQGLEFLIYFQGNSAPDKSGLPSDRFSAERTGGSVSTLTIQRTQQEDSAVYLCASSLVGTIPETQYFGPGTRLLVL.

V is TRBV3-1 (or the pseudogene TRBV3-2) and J is TRBJ2-5; a weak D match, TRBD2 (6 bases). The V end was cut by 1 base, the J end by 4 bases, with 10 bases between. This CDR3 spans 14 amino acids. CDR1 and CDR2 from the germline V gene are LGHDT and YNNKEL (reference sequence). The CDR3 here is CASSQGGNRETQYF. CDR3 nucleotide sequence: TGTGCCAGCAGCCAAGGCGGGAACCGAGAGACCCAGTACTTC.

The gene calls are TRBV6-2 or TRBV6-3 and TRBJ2-3, with TRBD2 matching over 9 bases. This CDR3 has 17 residues. Germline V CDR1 and CDR2: MNHEY, SVGEGT. V dropped 6 bases and J dropped 3; count of bases not matched to a gene: 13. The CDR3, as DNA: TGTGCCAGCAGCACCCACCGAGTAGCGGGAGTTACAGATACGCAGTATTTT. It encodes CASSTHRVAGVTDTQYF.

The chain employs TRBV9 and TRBJ2-1, with 8 bases fitting TRBD2. CDR1 and CDR2 (germline): SGDLS, YYNGEE. V trimming: 0 bases; J trimming: 8 bases; junction bases outside the gene matches: 7. The CDR3 consists of 15 residues. The CDR3 loop reads CASSVAGRVIDEQFF. The CDR3 DNA reads TGTGCCAGCAGCGTAGCCGGGAGGGTGATCGATGAGCAGTTCTTC.

As for this clone: One end of the junction is discordant with germline, which a read error may explain. V and J are TRBV28 and TRBJ2-7, with 11 bases matching TRBD2. The CDR3 contains 15 residues. Germline lookup yields CDR1 MDHEN and CDR2 SYDVKM. The CDR3 sequence is CASSSRTSGYLRPMF. The CDR3 region has the DNA TGTGCCAGCAGTTCCCGGACTAGCGGGTACCTCCGCCCAATGTTC. Full variable domain (rest looked up from reference TRBV28 and TRBJ2-7): DVKVTQSSRYLVKRTGEKVFLECVQDMDHENMFWYRQDPGLGLRLIYFSYDVKMKEKGDIPEGYSVSREKKERFSLILESASTNQTSMYLCASSSRTSGYLRPMFGPGTRLTVT.